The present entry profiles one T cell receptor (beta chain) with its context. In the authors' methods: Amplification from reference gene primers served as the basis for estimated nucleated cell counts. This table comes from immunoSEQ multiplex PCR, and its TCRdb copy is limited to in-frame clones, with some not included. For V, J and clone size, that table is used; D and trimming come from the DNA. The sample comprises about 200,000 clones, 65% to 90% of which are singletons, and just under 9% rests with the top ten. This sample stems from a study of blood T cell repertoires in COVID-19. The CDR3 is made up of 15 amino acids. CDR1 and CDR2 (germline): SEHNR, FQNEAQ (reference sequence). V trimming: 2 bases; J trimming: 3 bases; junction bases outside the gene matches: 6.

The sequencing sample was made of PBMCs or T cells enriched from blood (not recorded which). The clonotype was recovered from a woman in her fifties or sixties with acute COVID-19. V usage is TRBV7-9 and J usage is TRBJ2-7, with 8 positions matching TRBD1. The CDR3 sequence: CASSLRTGIFYEQYF. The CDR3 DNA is TGTGCCAGCAGCTTAAGGACAGGGATATTCTACGAGCAGTACTTC. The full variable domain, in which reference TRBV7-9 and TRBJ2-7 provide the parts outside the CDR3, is DTGVSQNPRHKITKRGQNVTFRCDPISEHNRLYWYRQTLGQGPEFLTYFQNEAQLEKSRLLSDRFSAERPKGSFSTLEIQRTEQGDSAMYLCASSLRTGIFYEQYFGPGTRLTVT.